A selection of T cell receptor beta chains follows, all from one sample in a study of T cells in Graves' hyperthyroidism and ophthalmopathy. TCRdb reprocessed the multiplex PCR reads with MiXCR, giving one entry per CDR3 protein. The sample has 550,000 to 800,000 distinct CDR3 sequences, roughly a sixth seen once. Sample: blood. All receptors derive from a man aged 45-60 years with Graves' hyperthyroidism. Both conserved end residues are part of each CDR3. A D gene is named only where the DNA matches it firmly. Expanded clones get a size class; other rows say once, few or many, or leave the size out.

>TRBJ1-2|TRBV7-9|many|NA
TGTGCCAGCAGCTTAGTCTCTGGCTATGGCTACACCTTC
CASSLVSGYGYTF
>TRBJ2-6|TRBV2|many|NA
TGTGCCAGCAGTAGTGGCAGAAATACTGGGGCCAACGTCCTGACTTTC
CASSSGRNTGANVLTF
>TRBJ2-3|TRBV5-4|many|NA
TGTGCCAGCAGCCCGATGACAAGCACCACAGATACGCAGTATTTT
CASSPMTSTTDTQYF
>TRBJ2-7|TRBV10-3|NA|TRBD2
TGTGCCATCCTTCAGCGGGAGGGTTTCGCGTACGAGCAGTACTTC
CAILQREGFAYEQYF
>TRBJ2-3|TRBV28|many|TRBD1
TGTGCCAGCATGTCCGGGACAGCTGGCACAGATACGCAGTATTTT
CASMSGTAGTDTQYF
>TRBJ1-2|TRBV28|many|TRBD1
TGTGCCAGCTCCGCAATCGGGACAGTGGGGTCGGGCTATGGCTACACCTTC
CASSAIGTVGSGYGYTF
>TRBJ1-1|TRBV9|many|NA
TGTGCCAGCAGCGTAGGCGGGGCGAACACTGAAGCTTTCTTT
CASSVGGANTEAFF
>TRBJ2-1|TRBV12-3/TRBV12-4|many|TRBD2
TGTGCCAGCAGACCAGCGGGAGGGCGTAATGAGCAGTTCTTC
CASRPAGGRNEQFF
>TRBJ1-2|TRBV2|many|TRBD1
TGTGCCAGCAGTCAGGGGGCGAGTGGCTACACCTTC
CASSQGASGYTF
>TRBJ2-7|TRBV24-1|many|NA
TGTGCCACCGGGGAGTATGGCGAGCAGTACTTC
CATGEYGEQYF
>TRBJ1-4|TRBV3-1|NA|TRBD1
TGTGCCAGCAGCCTAAGACAGGGGGCTTCTGGTAATGAAAAACTGTTTTTT
CASSLRQGASGNEKLFF
>TRBJ2-7|TRBV28|many|NA
TGTGCCAGCAGTTTATCCGGGACACTGGCCTACGAGCAGTACTTC
CASSLSGTLAYEQYF
>TRBJ1-2|TRBV5-6|NA|NA
TGTGCCAGCAGCTCGGGAGGGGTATTGAACTATGGCTACACCTTC
CASSSGGVLNYGYTF
>TRBJ2-2|TRBV9|NA|TRBD2
TGTGCCAGCAGCACCCTAGCGGGTACCGGGGAGCTGTTTTTT
CASSTLAGTGELFF
>TRBJ1-1|TRBV30|many|NA
TGTGCCTGGACCCTATATAAAAACACTGAAGCTTTCTTT
CAWTLYKNTEAFF
>TRBJ2-7|TRBV12-3/TRBV12-4|many|NA
TGTGCCAGCAGTTTGAAGGGGGTAAGGGACGAGCAGTACTTC
CASSLKGVRDEQYF
>TRBJ2-1|TRBV7-8|many|NA
TGTGCCAGCAGCCGGGGGACTGACAATGAGCAGTTCTTC
CASSRGTDNEQFF